This T cell receptor (beta chain) originates from a study of shared clonotypes between healthy human individuals. Whole-study context: CD4 naive cells filled three plates per donor, CD4 memory three, CD8 naive two and CD8 memory one. Study-wide results and caveats: Estimated richness was generally greater in naive than memory subsets.

Remarks on this clone: The antigen is unknown.

There were only Caucasian adults among the donors, and all lived in Nashville, Tennessee. Genomic DNA of every subset was divided equally among multiple immunoSEQ plates. The data were produced by immunoSEQ multiplex PCR, yet TCRdb's version contains in-frame clones alone and is incomplete. The table records some 1 million clones, approximately 68% of them present only once. CDR1 and CDR2 from the germline V gene are MNHEY and SVGAGI. The CDR3 consists of 15 residues. Trimming pared 6 bases from V and 3 bases from J, leaving 18 bases between. The rearrangement uses TRBV6-5 and TRBJ2-7, with a tentative D call TRBD1 (6 bases). This receptor was obtained from a young man in good health. The sample was memory CD4+ T cells sorted from blood. Sample subset: CD45RA-negative fraction. The CDR3 DNA sequence: TGTGCCAGCAGCGCCCCCCAGGGGCTCATCTACGAGCAGTACTTC. Protein product: CASSAPQGLIYEQYF.